The 27 T cell receptor beta chains below all came from one sample that was sequenced in a study of blood T cell repertoires in COVID-19. The assay was immunoSEQ multiplex PCR, and TCRdb's table has in-frame clones only and misses some. The sample consists of hundreds of thousands of clones, about 85% of them appearing once. The sample comprised peripheral blood. Source of these receptors: a woman aged 18-29 years who had recovered from COVID-19.

V usage is TRBV4-1 and J usage is TRBJ1-2, with D uncertain. The germline gives CDR1 MGHRA, CDR2 YSYEKL. This CDR3 has 17 residues. V lost 0 bases and J lost 4, with 18 bases in between. The chain's CDR3 is CASSQDRGLLPLYGYTF. The DNA for the CDR3 is TGCGCCAGCAGCCAAGATCGCGGACTCTTGCCCCTCTATGGCTACACCTTC.

The V and J genes are TRBV4-3 and TRBJ2-3; maybe TRBD1 (5 bases). Germline V gives CDR1 LGHNA, CDR2 YSLEER. The V end lost 4 bases, the J end lost 3 bases, and 8 bases lay between the germline ends. This CDR3 is built from 13 residues. The CDR3 DNA reads as TGCGCCAGCAGCCGCGCAGGGACAGATACGCAGTATTTT. Its translation is CASSRAGTDTQYF.

This clone has only one observation. The gene calls are TRBV5-1 and TRBJ1-6; D is unresolved. The CDR3 has 16 residues. V dropped 2 bases and J dropped 0 bases, with 9 bases sitting between them. Germline loops: CDR1 SGHRS, CDR2 YFSETQ. The CDR3 DNA sequence: TGCGCCAGCAGCTTAGGCGGGAACTCCTATAATTCACCCCTCCACTTT. As protein: CASSLGGNSYNSPLHF.

V usage is TRBV21-1 and J usage is TRBJ2-3; TRBD1 is the table's D call and was not checked against the DNA. TRBV21-1 is a pseudogene locus. The CDR3 loop spans 17 amino acids. CDR3 sequence: CASSSYPGTGDEDTQYF. The CDR3 DNA is TGTGCCAGCAGCTCCTATCCCGGGACAGGGGACGAGGATACGCAGTATTTT.

The chain carries TRBV27 and TRBJ2-1, with 14 bases identical to TRBD2. Trimming at V came to 5 bases and at J to 5 bases, leaving 5 bases not matched to a gene. Germline V gives CDR1 MNHEY, CDR2 SMNVEV (reference sequence). The length of the CDR3 is 16 residues. The CDR3 DNA follows: TGTGCCAGCAGTCCAAGGGGACTAGCGGGAGACAATGAGCAGTTCTTC. This codes for CASSPRGLAGDNEQFF.

The chain recombines TRBV6-2 or TRBV6-3 with TRBJ1-1, with D possibly being TRBD1 (5 bases). With 2 bases removed from V and 5 bases from J, the gap between germline ends came to 9 bases. The CDR3 is made up of 13 amino acids. CDR1 MNHEY and CDR2 SVGEGT come from the germline V gene. The CDR3 is CASSYGGGTEAFF. In DNA form, the CDR3 reads TGTGCCAGCAGTTACGGGGGAGGGACTGAAGCTTTCTTT.

J is TRBJ1-1 and V is TRBV7-2; D gene uncertain. The ends were cut back, 1 base at V and 0 bases at J, with 6 bases in the middle. The germline CDR1 and CDR2 sequences are SGHTA and FQGNSA. The CDR3 spans 14 residues. CDR3 nucleotide sequence: TGTGCCAGCAGCTTAGGTCCAATGAACACTGAAGCTTTCTTT. Its protein product is CASSLGPMNTEAFF.

The genes are TRBV4-1 and TRBJ1-6; D is uncertain. The CDR3 runs 14 residues. The germline CDR1 and CDR2 sequences are MGHRA and YSYEKL. Trimming cost V 2 bases and J 2 bases, with 4 bases left between them. The CDR3 reads CASSQSPYNSPLHF. CDR3 DNA: TGCGCCAGCAGCCAATCTCCCTATAATTCACCCCTCCACTTT.

V gene TRBV12-5 combines with J gene TRBJ2-1, with 10 bases that match TRBD1. CDR1 LGHNT and CDR2 FRNRAP come from the germline V gene. This CDR3 is built from 18 residues. V lost 7 bases to trimming and J lost 5 bases; unmatched junction nucleotides: 17. For the CDR3, the DNA is TGTGCTAGTGCCCCAGGGGACAGGGGAGGGTTCGTCGACAATGAGCAGTTCTTC. This gives the protein CASAPGDRGGFVDNEQFF. The variable domain in full, completed from reference TRBV12-5 and TRBJ2-1, reads DARVTQTPRHKVTEMGQEVTMRCQPILGHNTVFWYRQTMMQGLELLAYFRNRAPLDDSGMPKDRFSAEMPDATLATLKIQPSEPRDSAVYFCASAPGDRGGFVDNEQFFGPGTRLTVL.

This sequence joins TRBV19 and TRBJ2-5; no firm D call. Trimming took off 0 bases at V and 6 bases at J, with 11 bases between the two ends. The CDR3 is made up of 14 amino acids. CDR1 and CDR2 from the germline V gene are LNHDA and SQIVND (reference sequence). The CDR3 coding sequence is TGTGCCAGTAGTATAGATGAGCGTTGGAAGACCCAGTACTTC. As protein: CASSIDERWKTQYF.

This chain links TRBV7-3 with TRBJ2-2, with 7 bases that match TRBD1. CDR3 length: 15 residues. The germline V gene has CDR1 SGHTA and CDR2 FQGTGA. V shed 6 bases and J 6 bases; nucleotides not matched to a gene: 10. In DNA, the CDR3 is TGTGCCAGCAGACAACCGACAGGGCTTCCCGGGGAGCTGTTTTTT. Its protein is CASRQPTGLPGELFF.

The genes are TRBV30 and TRBJ1-2; D gene uncertain. V dropped 5 bases and J dropped 8 bases, with 33 bases sitting between them. The CDR3 contains 18 residues. Germline-derived CDR1 and CDR2 are GTSNPN and SVGIG (reference sequence). The CDR3 loop is CAWVTRTEFIVTSWGYTF. In DNA, the CDR3 is TGTGCCTGGGTTACTAGGACGGAATTTATTGTTACCTCGTGGGGCTACACCTTC.

With respect to this clone: The same CDR3 also results from other DNA sequences found in this sample. The rearrangement uses TRBV29-1 and TRBJ2-7; maybe TRBD2 (5 bases). The CDR3 spans 12 residues. With 4 bases removed from V and 4 bases from J, the gap between germline ends came to 11 bases. Germline CDR1 reads SQVTM; CDR2 reads ANQGSEA. The CDR3 reads CSVGEGRYEQYF. In nucleotides, the CDR3 is TGCAGCGTTGGCGAGGGCCGGTACGAGCAGTACTTC.

This chain uses TRBV7-9 with TRBJ1-5; D is perhaps TRBD1 (6 bases). Trimming took 0 bases from V and 7 from J, leaving 16 bases between them. CDR1 SEHNR and CDR2 FQNEAQ come from the germline V gene (reference sequence). This CDR3 is built from 16 residues. CDR3 amino acids: CASSLAGAGAGQPQHF. CDR3 in DNA: TGTGCCAGCAGCTTAGCCGGGGCAGGGGCCGGGCAGCCCCAGCATTTT. Full variable domain (missing parts from reference TRBV7-9 and TRBJ1-5): DTGVSQNPRHKITKRGQNVTFRCDPISEHNRLYWYRQTLGQGPEFLTYFQNEAQLEKSRLLSDRFSAERPKGSFSTLEIQRTEQGDSAMYLCASSLAGAGAGQPQHFGDGTRLSIL.

The rearrangement joins TRBV9 to TRBJ2-1; 9 nucleotides line up with TRBD1. The CDR3 has 14 residues. Germline CDR1 reads SGDLS; CDR2 reads YYNGEE. V was clipped by 6 bases and J by 4 bases; unmatched bases: 5. The CDR3: CASNSGQGYNEQFF. In DNA form, the CDR3 reads TGTGCCAGCAACTCCGGACAGGGGTACAATGAGCAGTTCTTC. Variable domain in full (rest from reference TRBV9 and TRBJ2-1): DSGVTQTPKHLITATGQRVTLRCSPRSGDLSVYWYQQSLDQGLQFLIQYYNGEERAKGNILERFSAQQFPDLHSELNLSSLELGDSALYFCASNSGQGYNEQFFGPGTRLTVL.

The chain combines TRBV27 with TRBJ2-7, with D perhaps matching TRBD2 (5 bases). Trimming left V 2 bases short and J 2 bases short, with 16 bases between. This CDR3 is built from 16 residues. CDR1 MNHEY and CDR2 SMNVEV come from the germline V gene (reference sequence). The DNA of the CDR3 is TGTGCCAGCAGTTTAGAGTATAGGACTCAAACCTACGAGCAGTACTTC. The encoded protein is CASSLEYRTQTYEQYF.

The chain carries TRBV19 and TRBJ1-2; D is possibly TRBD1 (5 bases). The CDR3 extends over 13 amino acids. CDR1 is LNHDA, CDR2 SQIVND, per germline (reference sequence). V gave up 9 bases and J gave up 3 bases, with 14 bases separating them. The CDR3 DNA follows: TGTGCCAGCAGGCCTAGGGGCGACTATGGCTACACCTTC. Its translation: CASRPRGDYGYTF.

Worth noting for this clone: Sequence at one end of the junction differs from germline and may be a read error. The chain links TRBV11-2 to TRBJ2-3; D ambiguous. Germline lookup yields CDR1 SGHAT and CDR2 FQNNGV. The CDR3 consists of 14 residues. CDR3 DNA: TGTACCAGCAGCTCATGGCAGGTCACAGATACGCAGTATTTT. This translates into CTSSSWQVTDTQYF.

The sample holds one count of this clone. The V call is TRBV30, the J call TRBJ1-2, with D perhaps matching TRBD1 (6 bases). V gave up 0 bases and J gave up 1 base, with 9 bases separating them. The CDR3 length is 14 residues. The germline CDR1 and CDR2 sequences are GTSNPN and SVGIG (reference sequence). The CDR3 reads CAWSVQGINYGYTF. CDR3 DNA sequence: TGTGCCTGGAGTGTTCAGGGGATTAACTATGGCTACACCTTC.

The V gene is TRBV9, the J gene TRBJ1-2, with TRBD1 identical over 11 bases. Germline V gene data show CDR1 as SGDLS and CDR2 as YYNGEE. Trimming took 3 bases from V and 8 from J; bases not matched to a gene: 6. CDR3 length: 14 amino acids. CDR3 coding DNA: TGTGCCAGCAGCGAGCCGGGACAGGGGGAAGGCTACACCTTC. As protein: CASSEPGQGEGYTF.

The rearrangement links TRBV5-4 to TRBJ2-1, with 13 bases matching TRBD2. CDR3 length: 14 residues. The V gene's germline CDR1 is SGHNT and CDR2 YYREEE (reference sequence). V gave up 5 bases and J gave up 10 bases; unmatched junction bases: 6. This CDR3 is CASRTTSGRREQFF. DNA of the CDR3: TGTGCCAGCAGAACGACTAGCGGGAGGCGGGAGCAGTTCTTC.

The chain joins TRBV7-2 to TRBJ2-3; D gene uncertain. The CDR3 loop spans 17 amino acids. The V end lost 2 bases, the J end lost 0 bases, and 15 bases lay between the germline ends. The germline gives CDR1 SGHTA, CDR2 FQGNSA. CDR3 sequence reads: CASSLRGGRSSTDTQYF. CDR3 in DNA: TGTGCCAGCAGCTTAAGAGGTGGCCGATCTAGCACAGATACGCAGTATTTT.

The count of this clone is one. J is TRBJ2-5 and V is TRBV7-9, with D possibly being TRBD2 (5 bases). Germline V lookup: CDR1 SEHNR, CDR2 FQNEAQ (reference sequence). The V end was cut by 5 bases, the J end by 4 bases, with 11 bases between. The CDR3 totals 13 residues. Written as DNA, the CDR3 is TGTGCCAGCAGCACCGGGGTGCCAGAGACCCAGTACTTC. The encoded protein is CASSTGVPETQYF.

V is TRBV14 and J is TRBJ1-1; D remains unclear. This CDR3 has 14 amino acids. Germline CDR1 reads SGHDN; CDR2 reads FVKESK. V gave up 3 bases and J gave up 7 bases, with 15 bases separating them. CDR3 sequence: CASSHHLPPGEAFF. The CDR3 DNA is TGTGCCAGCAGCCACCACCTCCCACCGGGTGAAGCTTTCTTT. The full variable domain, its missing parts supplied by reference TRBV14 and TRBJ1-1, is EAGVTQFPSHSVIEKGQTVTLRCDPISGHDNLYWYRRVMGKEIKFLLHFVKESKQDESGMPNNRFLAERTGGTYSTLKVQPAELEDSGVYFCASSHHLPPGEAFFGQGTRLTVV.

This sequence joins TRBV7-2 and TRBJ1-2, with a weak D call TRBD1 (5 bases). Germline CDR1 SGHTA, CDR2 FQGNSA. The V and J ends lost 3 bases and 8 bases respectively, with 16 bases between them. The CDR3 has 14 amino acids. CDR3 in DNA: TGTGCCAGCAGCTTCCCCAGGGATCCGCGGGGCTACACCTTC. This translates into CASSFPRDPRGYTF.

This clone is a singleton in its sample. V and J are TRBV20-1 and TRBJ2-1; D gene unclear. Germline CDR1 is DFQATT and CDR2 is SNEGSKA (reference sequence). The CDR3 spans 11 residues. Trimming left V 6 bases short and J 6 bases short, with 9 bases between. The CDR3 nucleotides read TGCAGTGCCGCTACCACCAATGAGCAGTTCTTC. Its protein product is CSAATTNEQFF.

There are a few counts of this clone. V and J are TRBV9 and TRBJ2-3; D might be TRBD2 (5 bases). This CDR3 has 15 residues. V was clipped by 3 bases and J by 3 bases, with 14 bases between them. Per the germline V gene, CDR1 is SGDLS and CDR2 is YYNGEE. In DNA, the CDR3 is TGTGCCAGCAGCGCCACTAGTCACTCGACAGATACGCAGTATTTT. Protein product: CASSATSHSTDTQYF.